A selection of T cell receptor beta chains follows, all from one sample in a study of shared clonotypes between healthy human individuals. Data came from immunoSEQ multiplex PCR; TCRdb stores just in-frame clones and leaves some out. The sample has around 200,000 clones, around 93% seen once. The source material was naive CD4+ T cells sorted from blood. The receptors here all came from a woman aged 25 to 39 in good health. The CDR3 runs from the conserved cysteine through the conserved F or W. The D gene is left open where the match is weak. Not every row has a clone size; where given, it reads once, few, many or a size class.

TRBV7-9	TRBJ2-7	13	.	.	CASHPGANGEQYF	TGTGCCAGCCACCCTGGGGCGAATGGCGAGCAGTACTTC
TRBV18	TRBJ2-7	15	.	TRBD2	CASSPPTSVGYEQYF	TGTGCCAGCTCACCCCCGACTAGCGTGGGCTACGAGCAGTACTTC
TRBV5-1	TRBJ2-1	15	.	.	CASSLALAEGNEQFF	TGCGCCAGCAGCTTGGCCCTCGCGGAGGGTAATGAGCAGTTCTTC
TRBV21-1	TRBJ1-1	19	.	.	CASSNHTPGPKRGNTEAFF	TGTGCCAGCAGCAATCATACGCCGGGCCCCAAGAGGGGAAACACTGAAGCTTTCTTT
TRBV29-1	TRBJ2-2	15	.	TRBD2	CSVVSGRVNTGELFF	TGCAGCGTTGTTAGCGGGAGGGTGAACACCGGGGAGCTGTTTTTT
TRBV10-1	TRBJ2-7	15	.	.	CASSESFEGAYEQYF	TGCGCCAGCAGTGAGTCTTTCGAGGGGGCCTACGAGCAGTACTTC
TRBV28	TRBJ2-7	14	.	TRBD1	CASRRDSLLYEQYF	TGTGCCAGCAGACGGGACAGTTTACTTTACGAGCAGTACTTC
TRBV6-5	TRBJ2-7	14	.	.	CASSYEGSSYEQYF	TGTGCCAGCAGTTACGAGGGGAGCTCCTACGAGCAGTACTTC
TRBV19	TRBJ2-7	13	once	TRBD2	CASRSGRSNEQYF	TGTGCCAGTAGGAGCGGGAGGTCCAACGAGCAGTACTTC
TRBV7-9	TRBJ2-7	16	.	.	CASTPSRTVSSYEQYF	TGTGCCAGCACCCCGTCCCGGACGGTAAGCTCCTACGAGCAGTACTTC
TRBV1	TRBJ2-3	15	.	.	CTSSLAGVVTDTQYF	TGCACCAGCAGTCTAGCGGGAGTAGTTACAGATACGCAGTATTTT
TRBV7-9	TRBJ1-1	16	.	TRBD1	CASSSGQGSLNTEAFF	TGTGCCAGCAGCTCGGGACAGGGGTCCCTGAACACTGAAGCTTTCTTT
TRBV6-4	TRBJ1-1	15	.	TRBD1	CASSVSNRGNAEAFF	TGTGCCAGCAGTGTTAGTAACAGGGGGAATGCTGAAGCTTTCTTT
TRBV5-1	TRBJ1-5	14	few	.	CASSFTAGDQPQHF	TGCGCCAGCAGCTTTACAGCGGGGGATCAGCCCCAGCATTTT
TRBV4-1	TRBJ2-7	16	.	.	CASSQEGGRAAHEQYF	TGCGCCAGCAGCCAAGAAGGGGGGAGGGCCGCGCACGAGCAGTACTTC
TRBV6-1	TRBJ2-7	13	few	.	CASSEDRRYEQYF	TGTGCCAGCAGCGAAGACAGAAGATACGAGCAGTACTTC
TRBV7-9	TRBJ2-4	14	.	.	CASSLLSRRDIQYF	TGTGCCAGCAGCTTATTATCCAGGAGGGACATTCAGTACTTC
TRBV6-4	TRBJ2-2	20	once	TRBD2	CASSDPGGSGRAKYTGELFF	TGTGCCAGCAGTGACCCGGGGGGTAGCGGGAGGGCCAAGTACACCGGGGAGCTGTTTTTT
TRBV2	TRBJ2-7	15	once	TRBD2	CASSEFPSGSYEQYF	TGTGCCAGCAGTGAATTTCCTAGCGGGAGCTACGAGCAGTACTTC
TRBV28	TRBJ2-1	14	.	.	CASKGASAYNEQFF	TGTGCCAGCAAAGGGGCTAGCGCTTACAATGAGCAGTTCTTC
TRBV4-1	TRBJ1-1	16	.	.	CASSQQVGLLWAEAFF	TGCGCCAGCAGCCAACAAGTGGGGTTGCTTTGGGCTGAAGCTTTCTTT
TRBV7-9	TRBJ2-3	13	.	.	CASRGGNTDTQYF	TGTGCCAGCAGAGGTGGCAACACAGATACGCAGTATTTT
TRBV5-4	TRBJ2-6	19	.	TRBD1	CASSLAGGQGPLGANVLTF	TGTGCCAGCAGCTTGGCGGGAGGACAGGGGCCTTTAGGGGCCAACGTCCTGACTTTC
TRBV28	TRBJ1-3	16	.	.	CASSSTLESSGNTIYF	TGTGCCAGCAGTTCGACCCTGGAGAGCTCTGGAAACACCATATATTTT
TRBV4-1	TRBJ2-1	16	.	TRBD2	CASSQETSGVYNEQFF	TGCGCCAGCAGCCAAGAAACTAGCGGGGTGTACAATGAGCAGTTCTTC
TRBV14	TRBJ1-2	13	.	.	CASSQAGLNGYTF	TGTGCCAGCAGCCAAGCAGGCCTGAACGGCTACACCTTC
TRBV13	TRBJ2-7	14	.	TRBD1	CASRPDRWAYEQYF	TGTGCCAGCAGGCCGGACAGGTGGGCTTACGAGCAGTACTTC
TRBV27	TRBJ2-3	13	once	.	CASSLGPPDTQYF	TGTGCCAGCAGTTTGGGTCCGCCAGATACGCAGTATTTT
TRBV7-3	TRBJ2-1	15	.	.	CASSLTWGRVDEQFF	TGTGCCAGCAGCTTAACGTGGGGGCGGGTGGATGAGCAGTTCTTC
TRBV5-1	TRBJ2-7	15	few	TRBD2	CASSPVAGGGNEQYF	TGCGCCAGCAGCCCAGTAGCGGGAGGAGGCAACGAGCAGTACTTC
TRBV27	TRBJ1-2	14	.	TRBD1	CASSPGQGWYGYTF	TGTGCCAGCAGTCCAGGACAGGGTTGGTATGGCTACACCTTC
TRBV18	TRBJ2-7	16	.	.	CASSASVGAGSYEQYF	TGTGCCAGCTCAGCCTCGGTGGGGGCCGGTTCCTACGAGCAGTACTTC
TRBV6-5	TRBJ1-2	13	few	.	CASSYRGFDGYTF	TGTGCCAGCAGTTATCGGGGGTTCGATGGCTACACCTTC
TRBV5-5	TRBJ1-4	16	.	.	CASSLEGMGTNEKLFF	TGTGCCAGCAGCTTGGAGGGGATGGGAACTAATGAAAAACTGTTTTTT
TRBV20-1	TRBJ2-5	10	few	.	CSASRQAQYF	TGCAGTGCTAGTCGTCAGGCCCAGTACTTC
TRBV6-5	TRBJ2-7	14	.	.	CASSYSRRHYEQYF	TGTGCCAGCAGTTACTCGAGGAGGCACTACGAGCAGTACTTC
TRBV21-1	TRBJ1-5	16	.	.	CASSKGGGQTDQPQHF	TGTGCCAGCAGCAAAGGTGGAGGACAGACAGATCAGCCCCAGCATTTT
TRBV6-6	TRBJ2-7	16	.	.	CASSYTTVTSPMEQYF	TGTGCCAGCAGTTACACCACGGTCACTAGCCCCATGGAGCAGTACTTC
TRBV19	TRBJ1-5	16	once	TRBD1	CASSLTGGGDNQPQHF	TGTGCCAGTAGTTTAACAGGGGGCGGCGACAATCAGCCCCAGCATTTT
TRBV27	TRBJ2-3	16	.	TRBD2	CASSPGIAGVRDTQYF	TGTGCCAGCAGTCCCGGGATAGCGGGAGTTAGGGATACGCAGTATTTT
TRBV4-1	TRBJ2-5	14	once	TRBD1	CASSQGRGIETQYF	TGCGCCAGCAGCCAAGGCAGGGGGATAGAGACCCAGTACTTC
TRBV28	TRBJ2-1	16	.	TRBD2	CASSFRLAGIYNEQFF	TGTGCCAGCAGTTTCAGACTAGCGGGCATCTACAATGAGCAGTTCTTC
TRBV19	TRBJ2-1	14	.	TRBD1	CASSLRGPRDEQFF	TGTGCCAGTAGTCTCAGGGGGCCAAGGGATGAGCAGTTCTTC
TRBV7-9	TRBJ1-2	14	.	TRBD1	CASSLVGGVYGYTF	TGTGCCAGCAGCTTAGTAGGGGGCGTCTATGGCTACACCTTC
TRBV9	TRBJ2-1	15	.	.	CASSVVPADYNEQFF	TGTGCCAGCAGCGTAGTACCAGCCGATTACAATGAGCAGTTCTTC
TRBV5-1	TRBJ1-1	16	.	.	CASSLVLGAVNTEAFF	TGCGCCAGCAGCTTGGTTTTAGGGGCGGTGAACACTGAAGCTTTCTTT
TRBV18	TRBJ2-2	17	.	TRBD2	CASCLETSGPNTGELFF	TGTGCCAGCTGTCTAGAGACTAGCGGGCCGAACACCGGGGAGCTGTTTTTT
TRBV6-6	TRBJ1-5	13	.	.	CASNRVSNQPQHF	TGTGCCAGCAACAGGGTAAGCAATCAGCCCCAGCATTTT
TRBV2	TRBJ2-2	13	.	.	CASMGVRNGELFF	TGTGCCAGCATGGGCGTACGGAACGGGGAGCTGTTTTTT
TRBV28	TRBJ1-2	13	.	TRBD1	CASRGTGGYGYTF	TGTGCCAGCAGGGGGACAGGAGGCTATGGCTACACCTTC
TRBV5-1	TRBJ2-7	13	.	TRBD2	CASRGSGVYEQYF	TGCGCCAGCAGAGGCAGCGGGGTCTACGAGCAGTACTTC
TRBV7-2	TRBJ2-3	15	.	.	CASSRGRSSTDTQYF	TGTGCCAGCAGCCGGGGCCGATCTAGCACAGATACGCAGTATTTT
TRBV6-6	TRBJ2-7	12	.	.	CASSYMGDEQYF	TGTGCCAGCAGTTATATGGGAGACGAGCAGTACTTC
TRBV28	TRBJ1-4	13	.	TRBD1	CASTPGQGGKLFF	TGTGCCAGCACCCCGGGACAGGGAGGGAAACTGTTTTTT
TRBV6-1	TRBJ2-7	16	.	TRBD2	CASSEGLAFSSYEQYF	TGTGCCAGCAGTGAAGGACTAGCGTTTAGTTCCTACGAGCAGTACTTC
TRBV27	TRBJ2-7	13	.	.	CASSFASAYEQYF	TGTGCCAGCAGTTTCGCCAGTGCCTACGAGCAGTACTTC
TRBV7-9	TRBJ1-2	14	few	.	CASSLPRGGYGYTF	TGTGCCAGCAGCTTACCCAGGGGTGGATATGGCTACACCTTC
TRBV27	TRBJ2-7	17	.	TRBD1	CASSLRKVRGQHYEQYF	TGTGCCAGCAGTTTAAGGAAGGTGAGGGGACAGCACTACGAGCAGTACTTC
TRBV19	TRBJ1-5	17	.	.	CASSIGFGTVSGQPQHF	TGTGCCAGTAGTATAGGGTTCGGGACGGTGTCTGGTCAGCCCCAGCATTTT
TRBV20-1	TRBJ2-7	11	.	TRBD2	CSARTSYEQYF	TGCAGTGCCCGGACTAGCTACGAGCAGTACTTC